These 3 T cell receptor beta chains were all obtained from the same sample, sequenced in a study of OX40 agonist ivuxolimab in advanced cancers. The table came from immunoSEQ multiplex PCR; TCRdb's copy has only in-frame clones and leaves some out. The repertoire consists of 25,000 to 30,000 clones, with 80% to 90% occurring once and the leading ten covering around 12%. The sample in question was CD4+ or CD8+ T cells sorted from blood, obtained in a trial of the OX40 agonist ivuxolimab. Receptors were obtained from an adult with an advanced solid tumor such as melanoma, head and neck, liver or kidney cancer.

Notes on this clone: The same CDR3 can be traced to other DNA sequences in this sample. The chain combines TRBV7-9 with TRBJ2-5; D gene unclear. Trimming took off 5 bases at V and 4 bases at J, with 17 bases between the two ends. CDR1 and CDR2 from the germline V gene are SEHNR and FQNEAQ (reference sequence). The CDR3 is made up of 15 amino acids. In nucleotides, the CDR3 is TGTGCCAGCAGCCACCCGGGCCTGACCCTAGAGACCCAGTACTTC. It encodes CASSHPGLTLETQYF.

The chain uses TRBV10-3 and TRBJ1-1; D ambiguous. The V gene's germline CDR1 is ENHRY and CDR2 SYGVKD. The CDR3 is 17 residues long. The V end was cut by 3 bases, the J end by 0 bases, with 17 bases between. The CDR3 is CAISEERVKSMNTEAFF. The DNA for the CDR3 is TGTGCCATCAGTGAAGAGCGGGTTAAATCCATGAACACTGAAGCTTTCTTT.

CDR3 nucleotides: TGTGCCAGCAGGCAACTTGGGGGGATCGGGGAGCTGTTTTTT. It encodes CASRQLGGIGELFF. The rearrangement uses TRBV6-5 and TRBJ2-2; D might be TRBD2 (6 bases). Germline-derived CDR1 and CDR2 are MNHEY and SVGAGI. The CDR3 covers 14 residues. V lost 6 bases and J lost 7, with 15 bases in between.